What follows are 32 T cell receptor beta chains derived from one specimen sequenced in a study of identical twins. Via MiXCR, TCRdb re-called the 5' RACE reads, giving one row per CDR3 protein. The repertoire holds approximately 190,000 distinct CDR3 sequences, with about 16% as singletons. A further study also used this sample, focusing on T cells expressing NK-cell markers.

Sequencing input: CD8+ T cells sorted from blood. These receptors were collected from a woman aged 18 to 35 in good health.

J is TRBJ2-6 and V is TRBV5-8, with 8 bases fitting TRBD1. The CDR3 loop spans 23 amino acids. V lost 2 bases, J lost 0 bases, and 22 bases stayed unmatched. Germline lookup yields CDR1 SGHTS and CDR2 YDEGEE. The CDR3 here is CASSFLKVPPRDRLNSGANVLTF. The CDR3 DNA reads as TGTGCCAGCAGCTTTCTTAAAGTCCCCCCGAGGGACAGGCTAAACTCTGGGGCCAACGTCCTGACTTTC.

The chain uses TRBV20-1 and TRBJ2-1; the D is unclear. This CDR3 region has 15 residues. Trimming took 6 bases from V and 0 from J, leaving 15 bases between them. Germline V gene sequence: CDR1 DFQATT, CDR2 SNEGSKA (reference sequence). The CDR3 spells CSAKTSGSSYNEQFF. Written as DNA, the CDR3 is TGCAGTGCCAAAACCTCAGGCAGCTCCTACAATGAGCAGTTCTTC.

This clonotype occurred once. The chain employs TRBV7-2 and TRBJ2-1; the match to TRBD2 covers 7 bases. V was clipped by 2 bases and J by 5 bases; unmatched bases: 9. This CDR3 comprises 16 residues. Germline V gene sequence: CDR1 SGHTA, CDR2 FQGNSA. Here the CDR3 DNA reads TGTGCCAGCAGCTTATGGGGAGGGAGGGTAGACAATGAGCAGTTCTTC. Translated, it gives CASSLWGGRVDNEQFF.

This clonotype was seen more than once but under ten times. The chain carries TRBV5-1 and TRBJ2-1; D is perhaps TRBD2 (6 bases). The V end was cut by 5 bases, the J end by 3 bases, with 6 bases between. Germline values: CDR1 SGHRS, CDR2 YFSETQ. The CDR3 sequence is 12 residues long. Here the CDR3 reads CASRDYYNEQFF. The CDR3 nucleotides are TGCGCCAGCAGGGACTACTACAATGAGCAGTTCTTC.

This clonotype was seen many times. V usage is TRBV12-3 or TRBV12-4 and J usage is TRBJ2-1; D unclear. The CDR3 runs 16 residues. Trimming took off 8 bases at V and 4 bases at J, with 21 bases between the two ends. The CDR3 DNA reads as TGTGCCAGCCTTTATGACCTCTCGACTGCTTACAATGAGCAGTTCTTC. Protein product: CASLYDLSTAYNEQFF.

This chain links TRBV5-1 with TRBJ2-1; the D gene is possibly TRBD2 (6 bases). The CDR3 totals 14 residues. The ends were cut back, 5 bases at V and 6 bases at J, with 15 bases in the middle. Germline lookup yields CDR1 SGHRS and CDR2 YFSETQ. CDR3 protein: CASRGGGISNEQFF. Here the CDR3 DNA reads TGCGCCAGCAGAGGTGGCGGGATTAGCAATGAGCAGTTCTTC.

This chain links TRBV7-8 with TRBJ2-2; TRBD2 matches 7 bases. Germline trimming cut 7 bases from V and 3 bases from J; bases unmatched to any gene: 5. Germline CDR1 reads SGHVS; CDR2 reads FQNEAQ. CDR3 length equals 14 residues. The CDR3 region has the DNA TGTGCCAGCAATAAGCGGGGATACACCGGGGAGCTGTTTTTT. The encoded protein is CASNKRGYTGELFF.

The V gene is TRBV11-2, the J gene TRBJ2-3, with 13 bases lining up with TRBD2. The CDR3 is 18 residues long. V was pared by 4 bases and J by 2 bases, with 9 bases of the junction left unmatched. The germline V gene encodes CDR1 SGHAT and CDR2 FQNNGV. In DNA, the CDR3 is TGTGCCAGCAGCTATGGACTAGCGGGGGTTCGGAACACAGATACGCAGTATTTT. It specifies CASSYGLAGVRNTDTQYF.

This sequence joins TRBV9 and TRBJ2-3; 9 bases agree with TRBD1. J gave up 4 bases and V 5 bases, and 5 bases lay outside the gene matches. CDR1 SGDLS and CDR2 YYNGEE come from the germline V gene. The CDR3 is 14 amino acids. The CDR3 DNA reads TGTGCCAGCAGTTGGACAGGGGCCGCAGATACGCAGTATTTT. Encoded protein: CASSWTGAADTQYF. Supplemented by reference TRBV9 and TRBJ2-3, the full variable domain reads DSGVTQTPKHLITATGQRVTLRCSPRSGDLSVYWYQQSLDQGLQFLIQYYNGEERAKGNILERFSAQQFPDLHSELNLSSLELGDSALYFCASSWTGAADTQYFGPGTRLTVL.

CDR3 in amino acids: CATSDLGGAEQFF. In nucleotides, the CDR3 is TGTGCCACCAGTGATTTGGGCGGAGCTGAGCAGTTCTTC. The chain combines TRBV24-1 with TRBJ2-1; D not certain. V was pared by 0 bases and J by 9 bases, with 8 bases between. The CDR3 is made up of 13 amino acids. CDR1 and CDR2 from the germline V gene are KGHDR and SFDVKD.

CDR3 sequence reads: CASSLGIPHEQFF. The CDR3 DNA is TGTGCCAGCAGCTTGGGGATACCCCATGAGCAGTTCTTC. This rearrangement joins TRBV7-8 to TRBJ2-1; the D is unclear. Deletions cut 3 bases from V and 8 bases from J, with 11 bases between. The CDR3 totals 13 residues. Germline CDR1 and CDR2: SGHVS and FQNEAQ.

The gene calls are TRBV6-5 and TRBJ2-6; the D is unclear. V was cut by 0 bases and J by 1 base, with 4 bases left in between. This CDR3 comprises 15 residues. CDR1 and CDR2 from the germline V gene are MNHEY and SVGAGI. In DNA form, the CDR3 reads TGTGCCAGCAGTTACTCAGTATCTGGGGCCAACGTCCTGACTTTC. Encoded protein: CASSYSVSGANVLTF.

The chain employs TRBV9 and TRBJ2-5; D possibly matches TRBD1 or TRBD2 (5 bases each). V gave up 3 bases and J gave up 5 bases, with 17 bases separating them. The CDR3 is made up of 15 amino acids. Germline V CDR1 and CDR2: SGDLS, YYNGEE. The DNA for the CDR3 is TGTGCCAGCAGCGCCCTCGGGACCCCAGAGGAGACCCAGTACTTC. It codes for CASSALGTPEETQYF. Full variable domain (missing parts from reference TRBV9 and TRBJ2-5): DSGVTQTPKHLITATGQRVTLRCSPRSGDLSVYWYQQSLDQGLQFLIQYYNGEERAKGNILERFSAQQFPDLHSELNLSSLELGDSALYFCASSALGTPEETQYFGPGTRLLVL.

A few counts support this clonotype. V is TRBV9 and J is TRBJ2-2; the D gene is possibly TRBD1 (5 bases). The germline gives CDR1 SGDLS, CDR2 YYNGEE. The V gene lost 4 bases and the J gene lost 6 bases, with 10 bases spanning the gap. The CDR3 contains 13 residues. The chain's CDR3 is CASSFRTSGELFF. As DNA, the CDR3 is TGTGCCAGCAGCTTCCGGACATCCGGGGAGCTGTTTTTT.

The gene calls are TRBV27 and TRBJ1-6; tentatively, D is TRBD1 (6 bases). Trimming shortened V by 6 bases and J by 7 bases, and 16 bases separated the two germline ends. CDR1 MNHEY and CDR2 SMNVEV come from the germline V gene (reference sequence). The CDR3 loop spans 15 amino acids. The CDR3 DNA reads as TGTGCCAGCAGGCCAACAGGGTCTGCGAATTCACCCCTCCACTTT. This encodes CASRPTGSANSPLHF.

This clonotype appeared a few times. The chain carries TRBV27 and TRBJ2-1; 7 bases fit TRBD1. This CDR3 has 13 amino acids. The ends lost 5 bases at V and 7 bases at J; junction bases unmatched: 5. Germline CDR1 and CDR2: MNHEY and SMNVEV (reference sequence). As DNA, the CDR3 is TGTGCCAGCAGTCTGGGACAGATTAATGAGCAGTTCTTC. Translation gives CASSLGQINEQFF.

The table lists this clonotype with a count of one. This sequence joins TRBV4-3 and TRBJ2-7; tentatively, D is TRBD2 (6 bases). V shed 1 base and J shed 7 bases, with 11 bases lying between them. Looked up from germline, CDR1 is LGHNA and CDR2 is YSLEER. The CDR3 length is 13 residues. CDR3 residues: CASSQVLAGEQYF. CDR3 coding DNA: TGCGCCAGCAGCCAAGTCCTCGCGGGGGAGCAGTACTTC.

V usage is TRBV3-1 and J usage is TRBJ2-2; 9 bases agree with TRBD2. The CDR3 loop spans 16 amino acids. Germline V gene sequence: CDR1 LGHDT, CDR2 YNNKEL (reference sequence). V gave up 4 bases and J gave up 4 bases; unmatched junction bases: 7. Written as DNA, the CDR3 is TGTGCCAGCAGCCGGGGACTAGCAAACCCCACCGGGGAGCTGTTTTTT. It yields the protein CASSRGLANPTGELFF.

In its sample, this clonotype was seen a few times. The CDR3 region is CASSYFGPAAKNIQYF. The CDR3 DNA follows: TGTGCCAGCAGTTACTTCGGCCCCGCGGCCAAAAACATTCAGTACTTC. The chain links TRBV6-5 to TRBJ2-4, with D uncertain. This CDR3 region has 16 residues. Looked up from germline, CDR1 is MNHEY and CDR2 is SVGAGI. The ends were cut back, 1 base at V and 1 base at J, with 11 bases in the middle.

The chain recombines TRBV2 with TRBJ1-1; TRBD1 agrees at 7 bases. This CDR3 has 14 residues. The ends lost 9 bases at V and 1 base at J; junction bases unmatched: 8. Germline CDR1 reads SNHLY; CDR2 reads FYNNEI. CDR3 sequence (DNA): TGTGCCAGACTTCAGACAGGGACGAACACTGAAGCTTTCTTT. Protein sequence: CARLQTGTNTEAFF. Supplemented by reference TRBV2 and TRBJ1-1, the full variable domain reads EPEVTQTPSHQVTQMGQEVILRCVPISNHLYFYWYRQILGQKVEFLVSFYNNEISEKSEIFDDQFSVERPDGSNFTLKIRSTKLEDSAMYFCARLQTGTNTEAFFGQGTRLTVV.

The J gene is TRBJ2-2, the V gene TRBV7-9; 10 nucleotides align to TRBD2. The CDR3 runs 16 residues. Germline CDR1 reads SEHNR; CDR2 reads FQNEAQ (reference sequence). With 5 bases clipped from V and 1 base from J, the junction kept 4 bases outside the gene matches. Here the CDR3 reads CASSTWTSGNTGELFF. The CDR3 DNA follows: TGTGCCAGCAGCACCTGGACTAGCGGGAACACCGGGGAGCTGTTTTTT. Complete variable domain (other parts from reference TRBV7-9 and TRBJ2-2): DTGVSQNPRHKITKRGQNVTFRCDPISEHNRLYWYRQTLGQGPEFLTYFQNEAQLEKSRLLSDRFSAERPKGSFSTLEIQRTEQGDSAMYLCASSTWTSGNTGELFFGEGSRLTVL.

This clonotype was detected only a few times. This sequence joins TRBV6-1 and TRBJ2-7; D is uncertain. The V and J ends lost 7 bases and 0 bases respectively, with 19 bases between them. The length of the CDR3 is 16 residues. From germline, CDR1 is MNHNS and CDR2 SASEGT. In nucleotides, the CDR3 is TGTGCCAGCATAGAGTTTGGGCAGATGAGCTCCTACGAGCAGTACTTC. It is translated as CASIEFGQMSSYEQYF.

The sample holds many counts of this clonotype. The CDR3 loop is CASSQGNQPQHF. The CDR3 DNA follows: TGTGCCAGCAGCCAGGGCAATCAGCCCCAGCATTTT. The chain carries TRBV6-1 and TRBJ1-5; D is unclear. Trimming took 6 bases from V and 2 from J, leaving 5 bases between them. The germline V gene encodes CDR1 MNHNS and CDR2 SASEGT. The CDR3 is 12 amino acids.

This clonotype has a handful of counts. V gene TRBV7-8 combines with J gene TRBJ1-1; D remains unclear. Per germline, CDR1 SGHVS and CDR2 FQNEAQ. The V gene lost 1 base and the J gene lost 4 bases, with 10 bases spanning the gap. CDR3 size: 14 residues. The CDR3 region has the DNA TGTGCCAGCAGCTTAGGACTTGGTAGCACTGAAGCTTTCTTT. It is translated as CASSLGLGSTEAFF.

The V and J genes are TRBV7-8 and TRBJ2-7; no reliable D call. Germline V gives CDR1 SGHVS, CDR2 FQNEAQ. V lost 5 bases and J lost 4, with 18 bases in between. The length of the CDR3 is 15 residues. The DNA for the CDR3 is TGTGCCAGCAGCCCCTACTTGACGCTCGGGTACGAGCAGTACTTC. Translated, it gives CASSPYLTLGYEQYF. Full variable domain (rest looked up from reference TRBV7-8 and TRBJ2-7): GAGVSQSPRYKVAKRGQDVALRCDPISGHVSLFWYQQALGQGPEFLTYFQNEAQLDKSGLPSDRFFAERPEGSVSTLKIQRTQQEDSAVYLCASSPYLTLGYEQYFGPGTRLTVT.

The J gene is TRBJ1-1, the V gene TRBV5-1; TRBD1 is a possible D gene (5 bases). Trimming took off 7 bases at V and 1 base at J, with 8 bases between the two ends. The germline V gene has CDR1 SGHRS and CDR2 YFSETQ. CDR3 size: 12 residues. The DNA for the CDR3 is TGCGCCAGCCGGGACGGGAACACTGAAGCTTTCTTT. As protein: CASRDGNTEAFF.

Comment on this clonotype: This sequence may be a read error, since a much larger clone differs from it by one base. The chain has TRBV5-6 and TRBJ2-3; the D is unclear. The CDR3 is 11 residues long. CDR1 is SGHDT and CDR2 is YYEEEE in the germline V gene. Trimming pared 2 bases from V and 5 bases from J, leaving 3 bases between. The DNA for the CDR3 is TGTGCCAGCAGCTTAGAAGATACGCAGTATTTT. This encodes CASSLEDTQYF.

V usage is TRBV2 and J usage is TRBJ2-5; D is ambiguous. The CDR3 has 11 amino acids. V was cut by 9 bases and J by 2 bases, with 7 bases left in between. Looked up from germline, CDR1 is SNHLY and CDR2 is FYNNEI. The CDR3 loop is CARALQETQYF. CDR3 nucleotide sequence: TGTGCCAGAGCTCTACAAGAGACCCAGTACTTC.

This clonotype was found a few times. J is TRBJ2-1 and V is TRBV11-2; the match to TRBD2 covers 10 bases. The germline gives CDR1 SGHAT, CDR2 FQNNGV. The CDR3 has 16 amino acids. The V gene end was trimmed by 0 bases and the J gene end by 5 bases; junction bases not matched to a gene: 4. CDR3 protein: CASSLELAGGNNEQFF. The CDR3 DNA follows: TGTGCCAGCAGCTTAGAGTTAGCGGGAGGTAACAATGAGCAGTTCTTC.

This clonotype appeared many times. J is TRBJ2-6 and V is TRBV11-1; D is unresolved. Germline V lookup: CDR1 SGHAT, CDR2 FQDESV (reference sequence). This CDR3 has 19 residues. Trimming took 4 bases from V and 4 from J, leaving 23 bases between them. The CDR3 here is CASSSYRHGELGGANVLTF. For the CDR3, the DNA is TGTGCCAGCAGCTCTTATCGTCATGGGGAACTCGGAGGGGCCAACGTCCTGACTTTC.

The chain carries TRBV9 and TRBJ1-1; D gene ambiguous. Germline CDR1 SGDLS, CDR2 YYNGEE. V dropped 0 bases and J dropped 1 base, with 7 bases sitting between them. CDR3 length equals 14 residues. CDR3 nucleotide sequence: TGTGCCAGCAGCGTAGGCGCAGGGAACACTGAAGCTTTCTTT. Amino acid sequence: CASSVGAGNTEAFF.

This clonotype was counted many times. The J gene is TRBJ2-5, the V gene TRBV7-9; D remains unclear. CDR3 length: 13 residues. Germline V gene data show CDR1 as SEHNR and CDR2 as FQNEAQ (reference sequence). The V gene lost 1 base and the J gene lost 5 bases, with 8 bases spanning the gap. The CDR3 DNA is TGTGCCAGCAGCTTAGGACGGTCGGAGACCCAGTACTTC. This gives the protein CASSLGRSETQYF. The full variable domain, in which reference TRBV7-9 and TRBJ2-5 provide the parts outside the CDR3, is DTGVSQNPRHKITKRGQNVTFRCDPISEHNRLYWYRQTLGQGPEFLTYFQNEAQLEKSRLLSDRFSAERPKGSFSTLEIQRTEQGDSAMYLCASSLGRSETQYFGPGTRLLVL.